This TCR beta chain is from a study of radiotherapy plus CTLA-4 blockade in lung cancer. The junction had 10 bases not matched to a gene; V was cut back by 6 bases and J by 6 bases. From germline, CDR1 is SGHDT and CDR2 YYEEEE. The CDR3 consists of 14 residues. Study conclusions and caveats: An expansion of tumor-derived TCR clones occurred in blood after radiotherapy plus ipilimumab. Together with interferon-beta, which increased in serum after radiation, early dynamic changes in blood T cell clones were reportedly the best predictors of response.

Clones were sequenced by immunoSEQ multiplex PCR, and TCRdb holds only the in-frame ones, with some missing. The data contain around 15,000 clones, 72% of them singletons. Focal radiation was given together with CTLA-4 blockade (ipilimumab) to patients with chemo-refractory metastatic non-small-cell lung cancer. By proportion, this clone is medium-sized. The antigen remains undetermined. The chain uses TRBV5-6 and TRBJ2-7; TRBD1 matches at 9 bases. The sequences come from peripheral blood, collected from a patient treated with radiotherapy plus ipilimumab. The source is a human donor with non-small cell lung cancer whose response to radiotherapy plus ipilimumab could not be evaluated. The CDR3: CASTLGQGTVEQYV. The CDR3 bases are TGTGCCAGCACCCTGGGACAGGGAACGGTCGAGCAGTACGTC.